This T cell receptor (beta chain) was captured by sequencing in a study of a mutant IDH1 vaccine in newly diagnosed glioma. Study-level background: Patients arrived already treated with radiotherapy, temozolomide, or both, most having had both. Overall study results and limits: Changes in top peripheral clonotypes did not appear linked to pseudoprogression.

Note on this clone: Its target is unknown.

This table comes from immunoSEQ multiplex PCR, and its TCRdb copy is limited to in-frame clones, with some not included. The sample includes tens of thousands of clones, 75% to 90% of them seen just once. Time point defined: baseline, week 1 (first vaccination visit). Treatment meaning: pre-vaccination baseline after standard-of-care therapy. The sequencing used PBMCs, collected from a glioma patient treated with radiotherapy, temozolomide or both. This sequence was found in a middle-aged man with glioma.

The DNA for the CDR3 is TGTGCCAGCAGCGTAGAGGAGGGCCGATGGGGAGATACGCAGTATTTT. As protein: CASSVEEGRWGDTQYF. This chain uses TRBV9 with TRBJ2-3; D is perhaps TRBD2 (6 bases). The CDR3 sequence is 16 residues long. Trimming stripped 0 bases from V and 5 bases from J, with 16 bases between. The germline V gene has CDR1 SGDLS and CDR2 YYNGEE.